The 14 T cell receptor beta chains reported below all come from one sample, sequenced in a study of CD8+ T cells in alopecia areata. The sequencing template was cDNA reverse transcribed from extracted RNA. TCRdb's table, derived via immunoSEQ multiplex PCR, lists solely in-frame clones and lacks some. Found here are fewer than 200,000 clones, about 67% of them singletons; the top ten hold 11%. Source: CD8+ T cells sorted from blood, taken at week 0. The receptors stem from a human donor with alopecia areata.

This chain links TRBV27 with TRBJ2-7; 8 nucleotides line up with TRBD1. Unmatched junction bases numbered 6, after V lost 5 bases and J lost 3 bases. The length of the CDR3 is 14 residues. Germline assignment: CDR1 MNHEY and CDR2 SMNVEV (reference sequence). Here the CDR3 DNA reads TGTGCCAGCAGTCCCCGACAGGGGAACTACGAGCAGTACTTC. Encoded protein: CASSPRQGNYEQYF.

V usage is TRBV9 and J usage is TRBJ1-2, with 9 bases identical to TRBD1. Germline V CDR1 and CDR2: SGDLS, YYNGEE. Trimming took 4 bases from V and 6 from J; bases not matched to a gene: 10. The CDR3 consists of 15 residues. The CDR3: CASSNRDRVKDGYTF. The CDR3 DNA follows: TGTGCCAGCAGCAACCGGGACAGGGTAAAGGATGGCTACACCTTC.

CDR3 sequence (DNA): TGCGCCAGCAGCCAAGAGAGATGGGGACAAAAAAACATTCAGTACTTC. It is translated as CASSQERWGQKNIQYF. The J gene is TRBJ2-4, the V gene TRBV4-1; perhaps TRBD1 as D (6 bases). V gave up 0 bases and J gave up 4 bases, with 13 bases separating them. The germline V gene has CDR1 MGHRA and CDR2 YSYEKL. CDR3 length: 16 residues.

This chain links TRBV11-2 with TRBJ2-3; the D is unclear. The CDR3 length is 13 residues. V lost 1 base and J lost 3, with 5 bases in between. Germline CDR1 reads SGHAT; CDR2 reads FQNNGV. CDR3 in DNA: TGTGCCAGCAGCTTAGGTTTTACAGATACGCAGTATTTT. This translates into CASSLGFTDTQYF.

The genes are TRBV30 and TRBJ1-4, with a tentative D call TRBD1 (5 bases). Trimming pared 4 bases from V and 4 bases from J, leaving 7 bases between. Germline V gene lookup returns CDR1 GTSNPN and CDR2 SVGIG (reference sequence). CDR3 size: 12 residues. The DNA for the CDR3 is TGTGCCTGGAATCAGGGTAATGAAAAACTGTTTTTT. Protein sequence: CAWNQGNEKLFF.

Comment on this clone: The same CDR3 also results from other DNA sequences found in this sample. The chain combines TRBV15 with TRBJ2-1; D possibly corresponds to TRBD2 (5 bases). This CDR3 has 13 residues. The V end lost 5 bases, the J end lost 4 bases, and 9 bases lay between the germline ends. From germline, CDR1 is LNHNV and CDR2 YYDKDF (reference sequence). In DNA, the CDR3 is TGTGCCACCAGCGGACGGGGTTACAATGAGCAGTTCTTC. Translation gives CATSGRGYNEQFF.

V and J are TRBV9 and TRBJ2-3; 7 positions match TRBD1. The J segment lost 0 bases and the V segment lost 3 bases, leaving 10 bases of the junction unmatched. Germline assignment: CDR1 SGDLS and CDR2 YYNGEE. The CDR3 loop spans 17 amino acids. CDR3 DNA: TGTGCCAGCAGCGGTACTCCGGGACAGTATAGCACAGATACGCAGTATTTT. This translates into CASSGTPGQYSTDTQYF. The full variable domain, with the rest looked up from reference TRBV9 and TRBJ2-3, is DSGVTQTPKHLITATGQRVTLRCSPRSGDLSVYWYQQSLDQGLQFLIQYYNGEERAKGNILERFSAQQFPDLHSELNLSSLELGDSALYFCASSGTPGQYSTDTQYFGPGTRLTVL.

This clone was seen only once. The rearrangement links TRBV6-6 to TRBJ2-2; D unresolved. From germline, CDR1 is MNHNY and CDR2 SVGAGI (reference sequence). There are 15 residues in the CDR3. V was cut by 5 bases and J by 5 bases, with 15 bases left in between. CDR3 DNA sequence: TGTGCCAGCAGTGCCCTAAGTGGTAGTACCGGGGAGCTGTTTTTT. The encoded protein is CASSALSGSTGELFF.

This clone was seen a few times. V and J are TRBV23-1 and TRBJ1-2; D is uncertain. TRBV23-1 is an ORF, and what it does is uncertain. The CDR3 covers 15 residues. With 4 bases removed from V and 6 bases from J, the gap between germline ends came to 18 bases. This CDR3 is CASSPPAAREDGYTF. The CDR3 DNA reads as TGCGCCAGCAGTCCCCCGGCAGCCCGGGAGGATGGCTACACCTTC.

The chain recombines TRBV5-6 with TRBJ2-7; D not certain. In germline, CDR1 is SGHDT, CDR2 YYEEEE. The CDR3 covers 16 residues. V was shortened by 2 bases and J by 2 bases, with 17 bases between the two germline ends. The CDR3: CASSFNFDTPPYEQYF. The CDR3 DNA follows: TGTGCCAGCAGCTTTAATTTCGACACTCCTCCCTACGAGCAGTACTTC.

The chain carries TRBV7-6 and TRBJ2-1; D gene ambiguous. Germline V CDR1 and CDR2: SGHVS, FNYEAQ. The ends were cut back, 0 bases at V and 9 bases at J, with 12 bases in the middle. This CDR3 has 14 residues. CDR3 loop: CASSLAERRVEQFF. CDR3 DNA sequence: TGTGCCAGCAGCTTAGCGGAGCGTCGCGTTGAGCAGTTCTTC.

This clone came up a few times. The chain links TRBV6-1 to TRBJ2-6; D call uncertain. Germline V gene data show CDR1 as MNHNS and CDR2 as SASEGT. The CDR3 totals 17 residues. V lost 3 bases to trimming and J lost 0 bases, with 12 bases between them. CDR3 sequence (DNA): TGTGCCAGCAGTGATATACTTTCCTACTCTGGGGCCAACGTCCTGACTTTC. Its translation: CASSDILSYSGANVLTF.

This clone was counted once. The chain has TRBV30 and TRBJ1-1; unclear D gene. V gave up 0 bases and J gave up 7 bases, with 9 bases separating them. CDR3 length: 12 residues. The germline V gene has CDR1 GTSNPN and CDR2 SVGIG (reference sequence). CDR3 bases: TGTGCCTGGAGTGTATTAGGAGTTGAAGCTTTCTTT. Its translation is CAWSVLGVEAFF.

The rearrangement joins TRBV5-6 to TRBJ2-1; possible D gene TRBD2, 6 bases. Germline V gives CDR1 SGHDT, CDR2 YYEEEE. This CDR3 region has 14 residues. V lost 2 bases, J lost 5 bases, and 11 bases lay in between. The chain's CDR3 is CASSLVGEDNEQFF. The CDR3 nucleotides are TGTGCCAGCAGCTTAGTAGGGGAGGACAATGAGCAGTTCTTC.